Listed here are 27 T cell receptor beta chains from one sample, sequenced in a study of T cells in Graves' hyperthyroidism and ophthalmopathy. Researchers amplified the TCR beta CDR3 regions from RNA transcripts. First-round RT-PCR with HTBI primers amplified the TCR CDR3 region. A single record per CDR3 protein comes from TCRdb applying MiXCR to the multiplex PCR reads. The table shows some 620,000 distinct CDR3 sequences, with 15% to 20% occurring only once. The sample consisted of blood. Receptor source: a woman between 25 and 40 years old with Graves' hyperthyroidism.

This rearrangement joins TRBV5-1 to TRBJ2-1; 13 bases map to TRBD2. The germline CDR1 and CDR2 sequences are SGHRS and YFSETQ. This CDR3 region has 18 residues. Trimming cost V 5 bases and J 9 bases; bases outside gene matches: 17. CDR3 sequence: CASRFGTGLAGKEGEQFF. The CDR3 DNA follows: TGCGCCAGCAGATTTGGAACGGGACTAGCGGGAAAGGAGGGTGAGCAGTTCTTC.

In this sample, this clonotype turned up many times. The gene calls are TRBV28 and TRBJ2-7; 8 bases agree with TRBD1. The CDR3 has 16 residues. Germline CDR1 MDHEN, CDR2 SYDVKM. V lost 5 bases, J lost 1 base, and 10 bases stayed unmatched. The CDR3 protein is CASSPTGQGLSYEQYF. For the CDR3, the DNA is TGTGCCAGCAGTCCAACCGGACAGGGCTTATCCTACGAGCAGTACTTC.

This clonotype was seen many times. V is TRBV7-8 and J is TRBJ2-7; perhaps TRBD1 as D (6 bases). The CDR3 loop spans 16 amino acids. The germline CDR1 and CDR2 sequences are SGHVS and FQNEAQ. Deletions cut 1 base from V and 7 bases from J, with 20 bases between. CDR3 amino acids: CASSLGSRAQGREQYF. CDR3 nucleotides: TGTGCCAGCAGCTTAGGGTCTAGGGCACAGGGACGGGAGCAGTACTTC.

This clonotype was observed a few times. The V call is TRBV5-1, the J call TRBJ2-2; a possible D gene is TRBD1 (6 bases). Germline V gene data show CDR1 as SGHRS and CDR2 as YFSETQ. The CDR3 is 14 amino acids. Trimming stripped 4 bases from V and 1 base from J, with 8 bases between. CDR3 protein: CASSRDKNTGELFF. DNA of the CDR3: TGCGCCAGCAGCCGGGACAAGAACACCGGGGAGCTGTTTTTT.

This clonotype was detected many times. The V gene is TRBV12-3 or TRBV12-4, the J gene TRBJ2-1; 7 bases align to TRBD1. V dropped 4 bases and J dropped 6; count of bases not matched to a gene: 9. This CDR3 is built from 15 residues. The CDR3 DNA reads TGTGCCAGCAGTTCCCGACAGGGTCCGGCCAATGAGCAGTTCTTC. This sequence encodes CASSSRQGPANEQFF.

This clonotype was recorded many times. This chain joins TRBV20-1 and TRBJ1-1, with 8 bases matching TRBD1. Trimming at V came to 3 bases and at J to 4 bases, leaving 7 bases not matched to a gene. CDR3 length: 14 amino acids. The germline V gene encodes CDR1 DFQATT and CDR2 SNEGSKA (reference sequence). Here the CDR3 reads CSARDRARGTEAFF. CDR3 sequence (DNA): TGCAGTGCTAGGGACAGGGCGAGGGGCACTGAAGCTTTCTTT.

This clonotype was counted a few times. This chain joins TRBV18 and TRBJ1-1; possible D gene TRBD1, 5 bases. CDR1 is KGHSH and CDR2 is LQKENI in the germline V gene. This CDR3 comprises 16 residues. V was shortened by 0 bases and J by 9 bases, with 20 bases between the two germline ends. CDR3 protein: CASSPPVGGIGTKAFF. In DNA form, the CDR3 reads TGTGCCAGCTCACCACCGGTCGGGGGAATTGGTACTAAAGCTTTCTTT.

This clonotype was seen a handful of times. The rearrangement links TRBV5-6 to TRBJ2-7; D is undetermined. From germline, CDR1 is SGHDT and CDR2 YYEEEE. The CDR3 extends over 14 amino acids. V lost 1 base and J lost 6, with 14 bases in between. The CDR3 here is CASSLRAMRREQYF. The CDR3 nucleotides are TGTGCCAGCAGCTTGAGGGCGATGCGTCGCGAGCAGTACTTC.

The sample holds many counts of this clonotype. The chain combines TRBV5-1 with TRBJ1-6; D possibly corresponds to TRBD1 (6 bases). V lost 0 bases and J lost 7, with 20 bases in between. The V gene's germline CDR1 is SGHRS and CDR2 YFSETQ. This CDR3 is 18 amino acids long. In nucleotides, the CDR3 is TGCGCCAGCAGCTTGGAACTCTCCAGGGGCCTAAAGAATTCACCCCTCCACTTT. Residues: CASSLELSRGLKNSPLHF.

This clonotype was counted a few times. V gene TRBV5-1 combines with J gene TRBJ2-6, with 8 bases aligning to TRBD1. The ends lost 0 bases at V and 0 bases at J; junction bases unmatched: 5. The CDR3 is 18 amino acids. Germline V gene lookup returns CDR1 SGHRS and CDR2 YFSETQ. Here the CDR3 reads CASSLGGQGASGANVLTF. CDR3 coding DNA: TGCGCCAGCAGCTTGGGAGGACAGGGCGCCTCTGGGGCCAACGTCCTGACTTTC.

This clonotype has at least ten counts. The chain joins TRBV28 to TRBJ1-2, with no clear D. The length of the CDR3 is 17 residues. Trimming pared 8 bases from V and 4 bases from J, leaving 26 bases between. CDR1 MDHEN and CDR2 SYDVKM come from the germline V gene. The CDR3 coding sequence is TGTGCCAGCGGCGAGATCCCAGGCAGATCGCAAACCTATGGCTACACCTTC. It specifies CASGEIPGRSQTYGYTF.

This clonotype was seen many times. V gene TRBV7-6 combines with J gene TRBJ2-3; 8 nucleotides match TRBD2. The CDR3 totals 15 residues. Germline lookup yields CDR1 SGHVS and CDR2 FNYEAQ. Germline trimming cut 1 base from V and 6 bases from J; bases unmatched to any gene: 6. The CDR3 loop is CASSLGGLALDTQYF. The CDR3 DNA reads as TGTGCCAGCAGCTTAGGCGGACTAGCCCTGGATACGCAGTATTTT.

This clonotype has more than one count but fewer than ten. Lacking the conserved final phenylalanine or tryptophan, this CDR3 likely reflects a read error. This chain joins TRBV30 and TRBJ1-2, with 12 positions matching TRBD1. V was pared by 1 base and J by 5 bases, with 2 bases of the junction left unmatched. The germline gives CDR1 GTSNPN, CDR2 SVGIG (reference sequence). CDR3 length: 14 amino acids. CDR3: CAWSGGQGAYGYTL. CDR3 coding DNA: TGTGCCTGGAGTGGGGGACAGGGGGCTTATGGCTACACCCTC.

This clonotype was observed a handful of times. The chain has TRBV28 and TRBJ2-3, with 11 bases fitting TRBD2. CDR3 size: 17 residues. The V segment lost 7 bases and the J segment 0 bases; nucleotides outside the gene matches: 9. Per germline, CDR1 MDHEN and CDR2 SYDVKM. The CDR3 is CASNEARLAGSTDTQYF. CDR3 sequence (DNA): TGTGCCAGCAACGAAGCCCGACTAGCGGGAAGCACAGATACGCAGTATTTT.

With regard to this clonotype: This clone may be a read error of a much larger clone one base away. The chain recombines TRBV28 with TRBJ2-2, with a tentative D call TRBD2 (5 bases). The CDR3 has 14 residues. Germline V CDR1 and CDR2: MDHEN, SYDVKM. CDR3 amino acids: CASSWESNTRELFF. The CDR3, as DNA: TGTGCCAGCAGTTGGGAGTCCAACACCCGGGAGCTGTTTTTT.

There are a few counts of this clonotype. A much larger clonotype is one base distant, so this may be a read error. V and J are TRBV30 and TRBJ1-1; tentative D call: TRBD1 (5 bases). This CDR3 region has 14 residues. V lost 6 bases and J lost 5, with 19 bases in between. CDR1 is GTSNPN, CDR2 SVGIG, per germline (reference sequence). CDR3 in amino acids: CACRASPAGTEAFF. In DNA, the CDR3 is TGTGCCTGCAGGGCCTCACCCGCGGGGACTGAAGCTTTCTTT.

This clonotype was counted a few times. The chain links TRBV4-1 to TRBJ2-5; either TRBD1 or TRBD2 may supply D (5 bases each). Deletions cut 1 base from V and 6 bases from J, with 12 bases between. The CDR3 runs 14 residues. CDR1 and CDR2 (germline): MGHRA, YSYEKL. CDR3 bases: TGCGCCAGCAGCCAAGTTGTAGGGGAGCAGACCCAGTACTTC. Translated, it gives CASSQVVGEQTQYF.

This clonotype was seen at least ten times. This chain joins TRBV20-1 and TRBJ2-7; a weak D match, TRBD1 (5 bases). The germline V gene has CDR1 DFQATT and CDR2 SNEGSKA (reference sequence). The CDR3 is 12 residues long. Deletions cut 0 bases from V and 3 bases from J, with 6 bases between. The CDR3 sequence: CSARDRDYEQYF. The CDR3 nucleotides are TGCAGTGCTAGAGACAGGGACTACGAGCAGTACTTC.

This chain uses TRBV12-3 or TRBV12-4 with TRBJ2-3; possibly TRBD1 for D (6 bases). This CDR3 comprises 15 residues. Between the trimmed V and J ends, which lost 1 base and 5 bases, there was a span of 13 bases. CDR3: CASSLGQTGIDTQYF. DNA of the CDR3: TGTGCCAGCAGTTTAGGACAAACAGGGATAGATACGCAGTATTTT.

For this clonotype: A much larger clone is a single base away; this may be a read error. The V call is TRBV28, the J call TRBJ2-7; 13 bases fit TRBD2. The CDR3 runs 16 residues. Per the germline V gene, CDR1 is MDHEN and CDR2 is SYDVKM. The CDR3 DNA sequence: TGTGCCAGCAGGGGACTAGGACTAGCGGGAGCGTACGAGCAGCACTTC. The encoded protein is CASRGLGLAGAYEQHF.

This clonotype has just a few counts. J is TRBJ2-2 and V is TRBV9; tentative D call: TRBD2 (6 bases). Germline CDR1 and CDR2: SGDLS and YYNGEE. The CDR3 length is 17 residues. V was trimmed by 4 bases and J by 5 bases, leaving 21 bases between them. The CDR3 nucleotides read TGTGCCAGCAGCCTAACCGGGACTCACCTAAGGACCGGGGAGCTGTTTTTT. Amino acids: CASSLTGTHLRTGELFF.

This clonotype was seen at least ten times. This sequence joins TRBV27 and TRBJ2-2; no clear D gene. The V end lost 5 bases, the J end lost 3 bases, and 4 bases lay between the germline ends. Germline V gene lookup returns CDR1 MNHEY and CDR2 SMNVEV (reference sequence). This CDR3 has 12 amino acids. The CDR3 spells CASSRHTGELFF. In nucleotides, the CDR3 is TGTGCCAGCAGTAGGCACACCGGGGAGCTGTTTTTT.

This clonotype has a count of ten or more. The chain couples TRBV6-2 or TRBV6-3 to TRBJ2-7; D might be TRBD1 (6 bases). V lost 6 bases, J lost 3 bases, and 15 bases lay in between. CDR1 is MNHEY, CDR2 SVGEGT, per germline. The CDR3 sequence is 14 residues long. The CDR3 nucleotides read TGTGCCAGCAGACTCAACAGGGCCCTCTACGAGCAGTACTTC. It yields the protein CASRLNRALYEQYF.

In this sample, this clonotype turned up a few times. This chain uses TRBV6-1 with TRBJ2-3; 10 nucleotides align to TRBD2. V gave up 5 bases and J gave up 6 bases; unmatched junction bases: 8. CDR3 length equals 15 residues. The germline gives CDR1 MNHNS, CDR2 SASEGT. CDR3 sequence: CASSLEREGLDTQYF. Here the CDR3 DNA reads TGTGCCAGCAGTTTAGAGCGGGAGGGCCTGGATACGCAGTATTTT.

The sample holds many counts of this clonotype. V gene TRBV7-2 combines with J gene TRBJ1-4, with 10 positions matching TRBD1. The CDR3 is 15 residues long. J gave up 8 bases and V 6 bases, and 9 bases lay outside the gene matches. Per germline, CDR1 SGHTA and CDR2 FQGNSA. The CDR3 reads CASRPRTGGEEKLFF. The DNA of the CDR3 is TGTGCCAGCAGACCCCGGACAGGGGGGGAGGAAAAACTGTTTTTT.

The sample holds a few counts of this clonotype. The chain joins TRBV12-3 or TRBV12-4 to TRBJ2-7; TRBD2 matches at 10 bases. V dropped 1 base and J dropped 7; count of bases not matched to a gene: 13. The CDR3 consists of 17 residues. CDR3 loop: CASSLGLSGRARREQYF. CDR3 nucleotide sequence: TGTGCCAGCAGTTTAGGGCTGAGCGGGAGGGCCCGTCGGGAGCAGTACTTC.

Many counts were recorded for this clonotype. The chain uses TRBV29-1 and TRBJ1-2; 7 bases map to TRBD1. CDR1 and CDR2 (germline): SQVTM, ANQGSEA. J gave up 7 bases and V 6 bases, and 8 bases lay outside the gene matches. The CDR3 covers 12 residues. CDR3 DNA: TGCAGCGTACGGGAGGGGGCGAGTGGCTACACCTTC. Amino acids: CSVREGASGYTF.